This T cell receptor beta chain is drawn from a study of OX40 agonist ivuxolimab in advanced cancers. Method: immunoSEQ multiplex PCR; TCRdb's copy keeps in-frame clones and lacks some. Of around 50,000 clones in the sample, approximately 79% were seen once. Germline V gene data show CDR1 as SEHNR and CDR2 as FQNEAQ (reference sequence). The CDR3 extends over 12 amino acids. V lost 0 bases and J 5 bases, leaving 1 base between the germline ends. The source material was CD4+ or CD8+ T cells sorted from blood, sampled in a trial of the OX40 agonist ivuxolimab. The chain links TRBV7-9 to TRBJ1-4; D is ambiguous. This receptor was identified in an adult with an advanced solid tumor such as melanoma, head and neck, liver or kidney cancer. As DNA, the CDR3 is TGTGCCAGCAGCTTAGCAAATGAAAAACTGTTTTTT. Protein sequence: CASSLANEKLFF.